The clone carrying this TCR beta chain came up once. This entry is derived from a study of T cell clones after liver transplantation. Profiling relied on immunoSEQ multiplex PCR, and the TCRdb table lists in-frame clones only, not all of them. There are about 51,000 clones in the sample; about 90% occur only once, and over 13% lies in the top ten. This CDR3 region has 13 residues. The germline gives CDR1 LNHDA, CDR2 SQIVND (reference sequence). V shed 1 base and J shed 6 bases, with 6 bases lying between them. The sequencing used CD8+ T cells from blood, collected 12 months after liver transplant. The V and J genes are TRBV19 and TRBJ2-2, with D hard to call. This receptor was taken from a human patient who received a liver transplant. Part of the T cell pool may stem from the graft donor. The DNA for the CDR3 is TGTGCCAGTAGTATAGGATGGGCCGGGGAGCTGTTTTTT. Protein: CASSIGWAGELFF.